The clone carrying this T cell receptor beta chain was observed at least ten times. CDR3 size: 15 residues. Trimming took off 4 bases at V and 3 bases at J, with 14 bases between the two ends. Germline V gene lookup returns CDR1 KGHDR and CDR2 SFDVKD. These data come from a study of T-cell reconstitution after alpha-beta-depleted transplantation in children. Unique molecular identifiers were built into the TCRbeta library. TCRdb re-called the PCR reads through MiXCR, storing one row per CDR3 protein. The sample consists of roughly 500,000 distinct CDR3 sequences, approximately 12% of them appearing once.

The origin of this receptor is a human donor who donated a stem cell graft to a child with combined immunodeficiency. Sample: PBMCs from the stem cell graft donor, taken from the stem cell graft. V gene TRBV24-1 combines with J gene TRBJ1-2; D remains ambiguous. The DNA for the CDR3 is TGTGCCACCAGTGACGACATGGAACCCGACTATGGCTACACCTTC. Amino acids: CATSDDMEPDYGYTF.